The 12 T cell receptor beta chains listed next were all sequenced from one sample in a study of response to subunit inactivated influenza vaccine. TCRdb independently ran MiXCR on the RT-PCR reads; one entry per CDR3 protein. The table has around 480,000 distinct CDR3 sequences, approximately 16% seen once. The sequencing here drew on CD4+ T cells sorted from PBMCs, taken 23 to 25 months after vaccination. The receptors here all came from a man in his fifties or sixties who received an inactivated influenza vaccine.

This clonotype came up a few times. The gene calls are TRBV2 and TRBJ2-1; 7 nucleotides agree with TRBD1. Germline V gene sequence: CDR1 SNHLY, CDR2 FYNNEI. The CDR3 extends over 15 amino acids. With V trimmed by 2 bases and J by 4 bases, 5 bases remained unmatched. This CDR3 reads CASSERLGQYNEQFF. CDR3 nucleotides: TGTGCCAGCAGTGAACGATTGGGACAGTACAATGAGCAGTTCTTC.

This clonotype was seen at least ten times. CDR3 sequence: CSATPQVRGSTDTQYF. CDR3 nucleotides: TGCAGTGCTACCCCACAGGTGAGGGGATCCACAGATACGCAGTATTTT. The chain links TRBV20-1 to TRBJ2-3; perhaps D is TRBD1 or TRBD2 (5 bases each). This CDR3 spans 16 amino acids. Germline values: CDR1 DFQATT, CDR2 SNEGSKA (reference sequence). Trimming stripped 4 bases from V and 2 bases from J, with 19 bases between.

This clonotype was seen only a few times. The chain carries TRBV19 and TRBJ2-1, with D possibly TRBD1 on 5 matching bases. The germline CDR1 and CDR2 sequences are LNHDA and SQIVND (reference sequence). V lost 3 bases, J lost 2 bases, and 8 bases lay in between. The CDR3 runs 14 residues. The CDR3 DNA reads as TGTGCCAGTAGTATTCAGGGCGCCTACAATGAGCAGTTCTTC. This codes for CASSIQGAYNEQFF. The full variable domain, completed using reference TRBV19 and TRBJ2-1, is DGGITQSPKYLFRKEGQNVTLSCEQNLNHDAMYWYRQDPGQGLRLIYYSQIVNDFQKGDIAEGYSVSREKKESFPLTVTSAQKNPTAFYLCASSIQGAYNEQFFGPGTRLTVL.

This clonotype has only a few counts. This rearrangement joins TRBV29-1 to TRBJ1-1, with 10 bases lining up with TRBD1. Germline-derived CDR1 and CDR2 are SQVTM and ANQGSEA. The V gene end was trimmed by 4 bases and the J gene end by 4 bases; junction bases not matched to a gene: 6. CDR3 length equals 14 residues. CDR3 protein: CSVGETGGRTEAFF. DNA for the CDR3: TGCAGCGTTGGGGAGACAGGGGGCCGCACTGAAGCTTTCTTT.

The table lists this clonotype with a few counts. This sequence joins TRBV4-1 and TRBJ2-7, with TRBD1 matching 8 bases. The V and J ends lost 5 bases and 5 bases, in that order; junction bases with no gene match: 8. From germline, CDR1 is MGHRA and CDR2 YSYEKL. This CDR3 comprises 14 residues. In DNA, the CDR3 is TGCGCCAGCAGCACCCGGACAGGGTGGAACGAGCAGTACTTC. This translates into CASSTRTGWNEQYF.

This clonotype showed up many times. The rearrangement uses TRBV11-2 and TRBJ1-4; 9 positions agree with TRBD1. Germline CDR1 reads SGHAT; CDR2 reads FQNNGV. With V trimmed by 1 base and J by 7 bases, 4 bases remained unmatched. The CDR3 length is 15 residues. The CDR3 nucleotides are TGTGCCAGCAGCTTAGCACAGGGGGCTTTTGAAAAACTGTTTTTT. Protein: CASSLAQGAFEKLFF.

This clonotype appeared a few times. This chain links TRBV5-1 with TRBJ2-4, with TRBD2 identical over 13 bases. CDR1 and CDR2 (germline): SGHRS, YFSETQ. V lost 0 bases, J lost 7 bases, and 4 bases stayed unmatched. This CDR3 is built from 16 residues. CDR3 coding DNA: TGCGCCAGCAGCTTGGGGACTAGCGGGAGCCGTAACATTCAGTACTTC. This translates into CASSLGTSGSRNIQYF. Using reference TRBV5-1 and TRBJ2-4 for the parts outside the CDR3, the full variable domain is KAGVTQTPRYLIKTRGQQVTLSCSPISGHRSVSWYQQTPGQGLQFLFEYFSETQRNKGNFPGRFSGRQFSNSRSEMNVSTLELGDSALYLCASSLGTSGSRNIQYFGAGTRLSVL.

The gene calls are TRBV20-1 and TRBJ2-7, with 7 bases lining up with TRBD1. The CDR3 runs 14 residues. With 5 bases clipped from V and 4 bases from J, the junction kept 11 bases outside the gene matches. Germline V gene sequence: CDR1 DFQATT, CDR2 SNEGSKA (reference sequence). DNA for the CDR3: TGCAGTGCTCCCCCAGGGGGTGGGGTGTACGAGCAGTACTTC. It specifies CSAPPGGGVYEQYF.

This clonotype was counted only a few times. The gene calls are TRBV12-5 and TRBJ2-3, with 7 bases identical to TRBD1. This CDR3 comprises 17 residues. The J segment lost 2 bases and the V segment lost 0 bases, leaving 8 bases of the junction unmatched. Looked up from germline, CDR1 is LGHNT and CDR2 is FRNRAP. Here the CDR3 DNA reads TGTGCTAGTGGTTTGGTAGGGGACAGAGGCTCCACAGATACGCAGTATTTT. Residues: CASGLVGDRGSTDTQYF.

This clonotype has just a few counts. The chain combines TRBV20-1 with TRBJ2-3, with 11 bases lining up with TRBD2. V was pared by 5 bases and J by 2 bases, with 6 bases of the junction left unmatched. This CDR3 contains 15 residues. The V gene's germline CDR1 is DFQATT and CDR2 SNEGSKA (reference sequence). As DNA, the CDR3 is TGCAGTGCTTTCCGACTAGCGGGGAACACAGATACGCAGTATTTT. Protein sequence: CSAFRLAGNTDTQYF.

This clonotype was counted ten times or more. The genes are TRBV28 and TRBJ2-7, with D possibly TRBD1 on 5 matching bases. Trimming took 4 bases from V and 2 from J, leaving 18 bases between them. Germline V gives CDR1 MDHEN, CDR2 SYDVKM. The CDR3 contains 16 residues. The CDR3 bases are TGTGCCAGCAGTTCTCTACCCCTTTCGACAGCCTACGAGCAGTACTTC. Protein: CASSSLPLSTAYEQYF.

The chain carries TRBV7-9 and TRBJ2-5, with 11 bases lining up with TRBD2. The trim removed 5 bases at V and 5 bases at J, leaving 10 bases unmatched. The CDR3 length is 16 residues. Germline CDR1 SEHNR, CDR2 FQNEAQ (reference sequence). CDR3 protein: CASSQTSGRGSETQYF. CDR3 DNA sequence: TGTGCCAGCAGCCAAACTAGCGGGAGAGGGTCGGAGACCCAGTACTTC.